The 23 T cell receptor beta chains below all came from one sample that was sequenced in a study of patients and donors after allogeneic stem cell transplantation. TCRdb used MiXCR to reprocess the RT-PCR reads, holding one entry per CDR3 protein. Among 190,000 or so distinct CDR3 sequences listed, about 38% were seen once. Material for sequencing was blood, either unsorted or a sorted T cell fraction (not recorded which). All receptors derive from a human donor who was either an allogeneic HSCT recipient or a stem cell or donor lymphocyte infusion donor (not recorded which). It is not recorded whose cells these are; they may come from a transplant donor.

This clonotype showed up just a few times. This chain uses TRBV6-2 or TRBV6-3 with TRBJ1-5; 8 bases are shared with TRBD1. V was pared by 8 bases and J by 7 bases, with 7 bases of the junction left unmatched. CDR3 size: 13 residues. Germline V gene lookup returns CDR1 MNHEY and CDR2 SVGEGT. CDR3 protein: CASVGQGKQPQHF. DNA of the CDR3: TGTGCCAGCGTCGGACAGGGTAAACAGCCCCAGCATTTT.

V and J are TRBV20-1 and TRBJ2-3, with D unresolved. The germline V gene encodes CDR1 DFQATT and CDR2 SNEGSKA (reference sequence). The CDR3 consists of 16 residues. Trimming stripped 8 bases from V and 0 bases from J, with 21 bases between. The DNA for the CDR3 is TGCAGTCTCACTGTCCCTACCATCTCTAGCACAGATACGCAGTATTTT. Its translation is CSLTVPTISSTDTQYF.

J is TRBJ1-2 and V is TRBV12-3 or TRBV12-4; D is uncertain. CDR3 size: 16 residues. V was cut by 1 base and J by 5 bases, with 17 bases left in between. As DNA, the CDR3 is TGTGCCAGCAGTTTAGATATCGACACTTGGGGATATGGCTACACCTTC. Its protein is CASSLDIDTWGYGYTF.

The chain carries TRBV12-3 or TRBV12-4 and TRBJ2-7; 7 bases are shared with TRBD1. The junction had 4 bases not matched to a gene; V was cut back by 6 bases and J by 2 bases. The CDR3 totals 13 residues. The CDR3 DNA reads as TGTGCCAGCAGACTTGGACAGGCCTACGAGCAGTACTTC. Translated, it gives CASRLGQAYEQYF.

The chain is built from TRBV5-6 and TRBJ2-1; D call uncertain. Per the germline V gene, CDR1 is SGHDT and CDR2 is YYEEEE. CDR3 length: 13 residues. Deletions cut 9 bases from V and 2 bases from J, with 12 bases between. The CDR3 here is CATGKGTYNEQFF. As DNA, the CDR3 is TGTGCCACTGGGAAGGGTACCTACAATGAGCAGTTCTTC.

As for this clonotype: This may arise from a read error, as a much more abundant clone is one base away. The chain employs TRBV20-1 and TRBJ1-1; 7 bases align to TRBD1. CDR3 size: 14 residues. V dropped 5 bases and J dropped 3; count of bases not matched to a gene: 9. In germline, CDR1 is DFQATT, CDR2 SNEGSKA (reference sequence). The CDR3: CSALPGTADTEAFF. The CDR3 region has the DNA TGCAGTGCTTTGCCGGGGACAGCGGACACTGAAGCTTTCTTT.

The CDR3 loop is CSAPRDRAEKLFF. CDR3 nucleotide sequence: TGCAGTGCCCCACGTGACCGGGCGGAAAAACTGTTTTTT. The gene calls are TRBV20-1 and TRBJ1-4; D is undetermined. This CDR3 region has 13 residues. V was clipped by 6 bases and J by 8 bases, with 16 bases between them. In germline, CDR1 is DFQATT, CDR2 SNEGSKA (reference sequence).

This clonotype was observed a few times. The CDR3 DNA reads TGTGCCAGCAGTTACAGGGGGGCGGAAGAGACCCAGTACTTC. This translates into CASSYRGAEETQYF. This chain links TRBV6-5 with TRBJ2-5; D could derive from TRBD1 or TRBD2 (6 bases each). Per the germline V gene, CDR1 is MNHEY and CDR2 is SVGAGI. Trimming took 2 bases from V and 3 from J, leaving 10 bases between them. This CDR3 is 14 amino acids long.

There are a few counts of this clonotype. The chain recombines TRBV12-3 or TRBV12-4 with TRBJ2-1; D possibly corresponds to TRBD2 (6 bases). Trimming stripped 2 bases from V and 7 bases from J, with 12 bases between. The CDR3 totals 14 residues. The chain's CDR3 is CASSLREVGNEQFF. The CDR3, as DNA: TGTGCCAGCAGTTTAAGGGAGGTGGGGAATGAGCAGTTCTTC.

CDR3 nucleotides: TGTGCCAGCAGCCAAGATATTAGGAACACCCTCTATGGCTACACCTTC. Translated, it gives CASSQDIRNTLYGYTF. The V call is TRBV4-2, the J call TRBJ1-2, with no clear D. The ends were cut back, 0 bases at V and 4 bases at J, with 15 bases in the middle. The CDR3 runs 16 residues. CDR1 LGHNA and CDR2 YNFKEQ come from the germline V gene.

V is TRBV6-2 or TRBV6-3 and J is TRBJ2-7; D remains ambiguous. Trimming took 0 bases from V and 6 from J, leaving 15 bases between them. Germline CDR1 reads MNHEY; CDR2 reads SVGEGT. CDR3 length equals 15 residues. CDR3 sequence reads: CASSYSVSGPSEQYF. The CDR3 bases are TGTGCCAGCAGTTACTCGGTCTCAGGCCCCAGCGAGCAGTACTTC.

CDR3 nucleotide sequence: TGCGCCAGCAGCGCCGGGACTAGCGGGCAGCAGTTCTTC. Its protein is CASSAGTSGQQFF. The V call is TRBV5-1, the J call TRBJ2-1; TRBD2 agrees at 12 bases. The CDR3 length is 13 residues. J lost 11 bases, V lost 4 bases, and 4 bases had no gene match. Germline CDR1 and CDR2: SGHRS and YFSETQ.

The chain employs TRBV15 and TRBJ1-3, with D possibly TRBD1 on 6 matching bases. Trimming cost V 3 bases and J 4 bases, with 16 bases left between them. Germline assignment: CDR1 LNHNV and CDR2 YYDKDF (reference sequence). The CDR3 consists of 16 residues. CDR3 region: CATSSHREVSGNTIYF. The CDR3 DNA sequence: TGTGCCACCAGCAGCCACAGGGAAGTCAGCGGAAACACCATATATTTT.

This clonotype was seen a handful of times. This chain links TRBV5-1 with TRBJ1-1; tentative D call: TRBD1 (5 bases). The germline V and J ends were trimmed by 5 bases and 4 bases, with 15 bases remaining between them. The germline gives CDR1 SGHRS, CDR2 YFSETQ. The CDR3 sequence is 14 residues long. The CDR3 sequence is CASSYRGDGTEAFF. CDR3 nucleotide sequence: TGCGCCAGCAGTTATCGGGGGGATGGCACTGAAGCTTTCTTT.

This clonotype was observed a few times. This chain uses TRBV4-1 with TRBJ1-2, with D possibly TRBD1 on 6 matching bases. The germline V and J ends were trimmed by 2 bases and 4 bases, with 14 bases remaining between them. Germline assignment: CDR1 MGHRA and CDR2 YSYEKL. The CDR3 extends over 15 amino acids. In DNA form, the CDR3 reads TGCGCCAGCAGCCAATCCCCGACAGGCCCCTATGGCTACACCTTC. This sequence encodes CASSQSPTGPYGYTF.

The chain combines TRBV18 with TRBJ2-2; no definite D call. This CDR3 has 13 amino acids. The germline gives CDR1 KGHSH, CDR2 LQKENI. V was pared by 8 bases and J by 0 bases, with 7 bases between. In nucleotides, the CDR3 is TGTGCCAGCCTCAACGCGAACACCGGGGAGCTGTTTTTT. As protein: CASLNANTGELFF.

This chain links TRBV10-3 with TRBJ1-1; D not resolved. Germline V gene sequence: CDR1 ENHRY, CDR2 SYGVKD. Trimming took 4 bases from V and 4 from J, leaving 22 bases between them. The length of the CDR3 is 17 residues. The CDR3 loop reads CAISVRGNQEWFTEAFF. The CDR3 nucleotides read TGTGCCATCAGTGTACGAGGGAATCAAGAATGGTTCACTGAAGCTTTCTTT.

The chain recombines TRBV9 with TRBJ1-2; D is unresolved. Germline V gene sequence: CDR1 SGDLS, CDR2 YYNGEE. V was cut by 4 bases and J by 5 bases, with 15 bases left in between. The CDR3 consists of 14 residues. In nucleotides, the CDR3 is TGTGCCAGCAGCCCTCCTCAGGCATATTATGGCTACACCTTC. Protein product: CASSPPQAYYGYTF.

The chain combines TRBV4-2 with TRBJ1-2, with D possibly being TRBD1 (5 bases). The ends were cut back, 1 base at V and 1 base at J, with 16 bases in the middle. CDR1 and CDR2 from the germline V gene are LGHNA and YNFKEQ. This CDR3 is built from 17 residues. The CDR3 loop reads CASSQGVGGWFNYGYTF. CDR3 DNA sequence: TGTGCCAGCAGCCAAGGAGTGGGGGGTTGGTTTAACTATGGCTACACCTTC.

The chain employs TRBV29-1 and TRBJ1-1; no clear D. V lost 5 bases, J lost 0 bases, and 10 bases lay in between. The CDR3 covers 13 residues. The germline CDR1 and CDR2 sequences are SQVTM and ANQGSEA. The CDR3 bases are TGCAGCGTTTGCATCATCATGAACACTGAAGCTTTCTTT. Translated: CSVCIIMNTEAFF.

The chain has TRBV12-3 or TRBV12-4 and TRBJ1-5, with unresolved D. The V end lost 3 bases, the J end lost 4 bases, and 10 bases lay between the germline ends. The CDR3 spans 14 residues. CDR3 loop: CASSFGQKNQPQHF. The CDR3 nucleotides read TGTGCCAGCAGTTTTGGGCAGAAGAATCAGCCCCAGCATTTT.

A few counts support this clonotype. This chain links TRBV4-2 with TRBJ1-5, with no clear D. This CDR3 has 12 amino acids. Trimming cost V 2 bases and J 8 bases, with 7 bases left between them. Germline-derived CDR1 and CDR2 are LGHNA and YNFKEQ. The CDR3 loop is CASSQIGEPQHF. CDR3 bases: TGTGCCAGCAGCCAAATCGGTGAGCCCCAGCATTTT.

The chain carries TRBV7-2 and TRBJ1-6, with D possibly TRBD1 on 6 matching bases. Germline CDR1 and CDR2: SGHTA and FQGNSA. There are 16 residues in the CDR3. V lost 4 bases and J 7 bases, leaving 17 bases between the germline ends. The CDR3 coding sequence is TGTGCCAGCAGCTGGGGAGGGGGGAAATCGAATTCACCCCTCCACTTT. Residues: CASSWGGGKSNSPLHF.